The present TCR beta chain was sequenced within a study of cytomegalovirus exposure and HLA in healthy donors. PCR primers comprised 60 Vbeta and 13 Jbeta primers. This table comes from immunoSEQ multiplex PCR, and its TCRdb copy is limited to in-frame clones, with some not included. The data contain about 170,000 clones, roughly 60% of them seen just once; the ten biggest clones take up around 3.2%. The CDR3 runs 14 residues. Germline V gives CDR1 SQVTM, CDR2 ANQGSEA. Deletions cut 5 bases from V and 0 bases from J, with 10 bases between. The V gene is TRBV29-1, the J gene TRBJ2-2; D not certain. Material: PBMCs. This receptor was taken from a man in his forties or fifties in good health and CMV-seronegative. As DNA, the CDR3 is TGCAGCGTTCTAGAGCTGGCGAACACCGGGGAGCTGTTTTTT. As protein: CSVLELANTGELFF.